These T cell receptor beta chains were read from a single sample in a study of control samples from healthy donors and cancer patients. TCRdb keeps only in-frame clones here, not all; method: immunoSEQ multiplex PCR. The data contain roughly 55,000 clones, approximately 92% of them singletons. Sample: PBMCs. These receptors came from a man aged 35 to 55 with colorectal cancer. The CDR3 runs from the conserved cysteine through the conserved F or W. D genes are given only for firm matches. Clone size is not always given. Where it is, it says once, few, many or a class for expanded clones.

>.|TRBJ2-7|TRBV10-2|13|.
TGCGCCAGCAGTGCACAGGGAGGATACGAGCAGTACTTC
CASSAQGGYEQYF
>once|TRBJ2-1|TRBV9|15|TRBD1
TGTGCCAGCAGCGGACAGGGGAGTTTATACAATGAGCAGTTCTTC
CASSGQGSLYNEQFF
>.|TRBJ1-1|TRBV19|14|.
TGTGCCAGTAGTATAGTTGCAAAGAACACTGAAGCTTTCTTT
CASSIVAKNTEAFF
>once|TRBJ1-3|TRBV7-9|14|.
TGTGCCAGCAGCTTGGTGGCGTCTGGAAACACCATATATTTT
CASSLVASGNTIYF
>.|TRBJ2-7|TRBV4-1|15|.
TGCGCCAGCAGCCCCGGGGCAGCTAACTCCTACGAGCAGTACTTC
CASSPGAANSYEQYF
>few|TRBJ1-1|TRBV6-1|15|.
TGTGCCAGCAGTGAAGATGCAGGGTTGAACACTGAAGCTTTCTTT
CASSEDAGLNTEAFF
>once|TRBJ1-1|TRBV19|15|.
TGTGCCAGTAGTAACCCAAGAGGGTTGAACACTGAAGCTTTCTTT
CASSNPRGLNTEAFF
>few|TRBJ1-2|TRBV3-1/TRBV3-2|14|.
TGTGCCAGCAGCCCCACCGGGGGGGGTTATGGCTACACCTTC
CASSPTGGGYGYTF
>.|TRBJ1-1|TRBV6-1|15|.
TGTGCCAGCAGTGAAAGATCGGCTTTAAACACTGAAGCTTTCTTT
CASSERSALNTEAFF
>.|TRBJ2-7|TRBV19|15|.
TGTGCCAGTAGTCCGGCCGGGACTGCCTCGGGCGAGCAGTACTTC
CASSPAGTASGEQYF
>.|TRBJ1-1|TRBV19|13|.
TGTGCCAGTAGTACGGGTTTAAGCACTGAAGCTTTCTTT
CASSTGLSTEAFF
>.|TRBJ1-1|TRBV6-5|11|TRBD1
TGTGCCACCCAGGGGGTGGCTGAAGCTTTCTTT
CATQGVAEAFF
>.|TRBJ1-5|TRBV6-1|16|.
TGTGCCAGCAGTGAAGCTGTCTTTGGGGGCGTCGGGCCCCAGCATTTT
CASSEAVFGGVGPQHF
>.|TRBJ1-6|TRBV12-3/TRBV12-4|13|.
TGTGCCAGCAGAAAAGGGGATAATTCACCCCTCCACTTT
CASRKGDNSPLHF
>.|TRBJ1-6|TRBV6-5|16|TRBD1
TGTGCCAGCAGTTACTCGGGGGACAGGGGAAATTCACCCCTCCACTTT
CASSYSGDRGNSPLHF
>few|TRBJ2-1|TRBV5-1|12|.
TGCGCCAGCAGCTACGGACTCACGGAGCAGTTCTTC
CASSYGLTEQFF
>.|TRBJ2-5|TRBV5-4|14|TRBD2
TGTGCCAGCAGCCATGGGGGGGTCCAAGAGACCCAGTACTTC
CASSHGGVQETQYF
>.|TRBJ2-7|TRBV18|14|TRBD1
TGTGCCAGCTCACCCGAGACAGGGGCCTACGAGCAGTACTTC
CASSPETGAYEQYF
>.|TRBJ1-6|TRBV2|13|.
TGTGCCAGCACTGGCCTTTATAATTCACCCCTCCACTTT
CASTGLYNSPLHF
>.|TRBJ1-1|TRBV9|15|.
TGTGCCAGCAGCCCCCGGCTACAGGTGAACACTGAAGCTTTCTTT
CASSPRLQVNTEAFF
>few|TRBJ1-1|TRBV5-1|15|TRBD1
TGCGCCAGCAGCAATCGACAGGGGGCGCGGACTGAAGCTTTCTTT
CASSNRQGARTEAFF
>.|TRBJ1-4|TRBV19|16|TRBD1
TGTGCCAGTAAATTGGAATGGACAGGTCGTAATGAAAAACTGTTTTTT
CASKLEWTGRNEKLFF
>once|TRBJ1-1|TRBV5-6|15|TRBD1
TGTGCCAGCAGCTTGAGACGACAGGGGGTGACTGAAGCTTTCTTT
CASSLRRQGVTEAFF
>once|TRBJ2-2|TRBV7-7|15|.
TGTGCCAGCAGCTCCGGACCCGCGAACACCGGGGAGCTGTTTTTT
CASSSGPANTGELFF
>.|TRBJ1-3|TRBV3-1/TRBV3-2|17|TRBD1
TGTGCCAGCAGCCAAGCTGTGGCAGGGGGAATCGGAAACACCATATATTTT
CASSQAVAGGIGNTIYF
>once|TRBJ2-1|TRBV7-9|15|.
TGTGCCAGCAGCTTAGGAGACGCGGGGTCCAATGAGCAGTTCTTC
CASSLGDAGSNEQFF
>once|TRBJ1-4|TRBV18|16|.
TGTGCCAGCTCATCAAATATACAGGATTTTAATGAAAAACTGTTTTTT
CASSSNIQDFNEKLFF
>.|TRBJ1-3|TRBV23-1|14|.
TGCGCCAGCAGACCGGCCCGTCCTGGAAACACCATATATTTT
CASRPARPGNTIYF
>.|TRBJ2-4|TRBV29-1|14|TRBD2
TGCAGCGTTGAGCGCGGCGGGGAGGGAAACATTCAGTACTTC
CSVERGGEGNIQYF
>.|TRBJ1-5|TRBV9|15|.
TGTGCCAGCAGCGTAGATGGGGGGAGCAATCAGCCCCAGCATTTT
CASSVDGGSNQPQHF
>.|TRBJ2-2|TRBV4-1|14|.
TGCGCCAGCAGCCGGGGCCTCTCCACCGGGGAGCTGTTTTTT
CASSRGLSTGELFF
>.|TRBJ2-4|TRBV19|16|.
TGTGCCAGTAGTATTCAAGATTGGACATCCAAAAACATTCAGTACTTC
CASSIQDWTSKNIQYF
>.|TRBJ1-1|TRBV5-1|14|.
TGCGCCAGCAGCTTGACAGGGATGAACACTGAAGCTTTCTTT
CASSLTGMNTEAFF
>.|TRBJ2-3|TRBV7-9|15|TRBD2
TGTGCCAGCAGCCAAAGCGGGGGGCGCACAGATACGCAGTATTTT
CASSQSGGRTDTQYF
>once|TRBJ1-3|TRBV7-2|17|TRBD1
TGTGCCAGCAGCTTGACAGGGGGTTCGAAAAGAGGAAACACCATATATTTT
CASSLTGGSKRGNTIYF
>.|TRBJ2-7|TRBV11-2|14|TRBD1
TGTGCCAGCAGCTTCACGACAGGGTCGACCGAGCAGTACTTC
CASSFTTGSTEQYF
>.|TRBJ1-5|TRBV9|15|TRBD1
TGTGCCAGCAGCAAAACAGGGGGCAACAATCAGCCCCAGCATTTT
CASSKTGGNNQPQHF
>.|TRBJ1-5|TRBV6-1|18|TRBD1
TGTGCCAGCAGTGAAGCGGGACAGGGATATAGGAGCAATCAGCCCCAGCATTTT
CASSEAGQGYRSNQPQHF
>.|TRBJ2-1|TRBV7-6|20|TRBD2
TGTGCCAGCAGCTTAGCGGGAAACGGGACGGGAGCGGGGGGTGAGAATGAGCAGTTCTTC
CASSLAGNGTGAGGENEQFF
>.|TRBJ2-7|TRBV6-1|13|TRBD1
TGTGCCAGCAGTGAAGACAGGGGGTGGGGGCAGTACTTC
CASSEDRGWGQYF
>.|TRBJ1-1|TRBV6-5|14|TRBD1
TGTGCCAGCAGGGGGGACAGGGGGTATACTGAAGCTTTCTTT
CASRGDRGYTEAFF
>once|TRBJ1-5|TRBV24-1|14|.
TGTGCCACCAGTGAAAGACAGCCCAATCAGCCCCAGCATTTT
CATSERQPNQPQHF
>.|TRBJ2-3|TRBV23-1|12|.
TGCCCTGGGACGCCTCCGGAAGATACGCAGTATTTT
CPGTPPEDTQYF
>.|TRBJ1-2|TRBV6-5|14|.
TGTGCCAGCAGTTCCCGGCAGGGAAGTCTGGGCTACACCTTC
CASSSRQGSLGYTF
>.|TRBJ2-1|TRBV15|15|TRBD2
TGTGCCACCAGCGGAACTAGCGGGGGGAACAATGAGCAGTTCTTC
CATSGTSGGNNEQFF
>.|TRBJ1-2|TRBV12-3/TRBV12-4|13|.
TGTGCCAGCAGGTCAACAGGGCTCGATGGCTACACCTTC
CASRSTGLDGYTF
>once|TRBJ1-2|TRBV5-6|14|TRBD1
TGTGCCAGCAGCCCCCGGGACAGGAACTATGGCTACACCTTC
CASSPRDRNYGYTF
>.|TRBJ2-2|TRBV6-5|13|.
TGTGCCAGCAGTTACCCAAACACCGGGGAGCTGTTTTTT
CASSYPNTGELFF
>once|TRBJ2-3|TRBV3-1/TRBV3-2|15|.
TGTGCCAGCAGCCAAGAGAACAGACGCACAGATACGCAGTATTTT
CASSQENRRTDTQYF
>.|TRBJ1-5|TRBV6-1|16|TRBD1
TGTGCCAGCAGTGAACTTGGGACAGGGAAGAGTCAGCCCCAGCATTTT
CASSELGTGKSQPQHF
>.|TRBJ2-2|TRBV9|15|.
TGTGCCAGCAGCGTAGAGGGTAGCATCCCCGGGGAGCTGTTTTTT
CASSVEGSIPGELFF
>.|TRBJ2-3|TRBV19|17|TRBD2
TGTGCCAGTAGCGATAGCGGGGGGGGACTTAGCACAGATACGCAGTATTTT
CASSDSGGGLSTDTQYF
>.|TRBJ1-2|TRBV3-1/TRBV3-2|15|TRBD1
TGTGCCAGCAGCAGGGGGACAGAATCCCCCTATGGCTACACCTTC
CASSRGTESPYGYTF
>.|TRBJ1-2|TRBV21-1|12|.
TGTGCCAGCAGCGTCCCCAACTATGGCTACACCTTC
CASSVPNYGYTF
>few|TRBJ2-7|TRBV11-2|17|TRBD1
TGTGCCAGCAGCTTTACAACCGGGACAGGGTATTCCTACGAGCAGTACTTC
CASSFTTGTGYSYEQYF